Following are 26 T cell receptor beta chains from one sample sequenced in a study of Ad26.COV2.S vaccination and SARS-CoV-2 variants. The treatment is: roughly 19 received Ad26.COV2.S at low or high dose, single or two shots; about 5 received placebo; per-sample allocation not given. Sampling was performed 63 days after the first vaccine or placebo injection. The data were produced by immunoSEQ multiplex PCR, yet TCRdb's version contains in-frame clones alone and is incomplete. The sample includes some 290,000 clones, around 84% of them seen just once. The specimen was peripheral blood, collected in a trial of Ad26.COV2.S vaccine versus placebo. The receptors originated from a person aged 18 to 65 who received the Ad26.COV2.S COVID-19 vaccine or a placebo.

The chain uses TRBV2 and TRBJ1-1; D gene ambiguous. Germline V gives CDR1 SNHLY, CDR2 FYNNEI. The germline V and J ends were trimmed by 5 bases and 1 base, with 14 bases remaining between them. This CDR3 is built from 15 residues. CDR3 loop: CASSPTVTKNTEAFF. The CDR3 DNA reads as TGTGCCAGCAGTCCAACTGTGACAAAGAACACTGAAGCTTTCTTT.

The gene calls are TRBV3-1 (or the pseudogene TRBV3-2) and TRBJ2-3, with TRBD1 identical over 7 bases. CDR3 size: 16 residues. Germline V gene lookup returns CDR1 LGHDT and CDR2 YNNKEL (reference sequence). V lost 1 base, J lost 3 bases, and 7 bases stayed unmatched. In DNA, the CDR3 is TGTGCCAGCAGCCAAGTTTGTCCAGGGGGAACAGATACGCAGTATTTT. Residues: CASSQVCPGGTDTQYF.

The gene calls are TRBV7-2 and TRBJ1-4, with D possibly matching TRBD1 (5 bases). Germline CDR1 is SGHTA and CDR2 is FQGNSA. The CDR3 totals 16 residues. V lost 7 bases, J lost 0 bases, and 15 bases lay in between. CDR3: CASTQGGVPTNEKLFF. CDR3 coding DNA: TGTGCCAGCACCCAGGGCGGAGTACCAACTAATGAAAAACTGTTTTTT.

The chain joins TRBV9 to TRBJ1-1; D remains ambiguous. Germline assignment: CDR1 SGDLS and CDR2 YYNGEE. The CDR3 covers 13 residues. With 3 bases removed from V and 0 bases from J, the gap between germline ends came to 6 bases. The CDR3 DNA follows: TGTGCCAGCAGCGCACGGTTGAACACTGAAGCTTTCTTT. It yields the protein CASSARLNTEAFF.

CDR3 DNA: TGTGCCAGCAGTTTATCTACAGGGGTGGCTTTCTTT. As protein: CASSLSTGVAFF. V and J are TRBV12-3 or TRBV12-4 and TRBJ1-1; 7 bases fit TRBD1. The ends lost 2 bases at V and 11 bases at J; junction bases unmatched: 5. The CDR3 runs 12 residues.

V usage is TRBV6-2 or TRBV6-3 and J usage is TRBJ2-7, with unresolved D. The ends were cut back, 5 bases at V and 3 bases at J, with 5 bases in the middle. Looked up from germline, CDR1 is MNHEY and CDR2 is SVGEGT. This CDR3 has 11 amino acids. CDR3 nucleotide sequence: TGTGCCAGCAGTCACATCTACGAGCAGTACTTC. This gives the protein CASSHIYEQYF.

This chain links TRBV4-1 with TRBJ2-1; 7 nucleotides align to TRBD1. The CDR3 is 14 amino acids. Germline CDR1 is MGHRA and CDR2 is YSYEKL. Unmatched junction bases numbered 7, after V lost 5 bases and J lost 6 bases. CDR3 DNA sequence: TGCGCCAGCAGCGCCCGACAGGGCGCCAATGAGCAGTTCTTC. Its translation: CASSARQGANEQFF.

This chain joins TRBV10-2 and TRBJ1-2; 8 nucleotides align to TRBD1. The CDR3 length is 12 residues. J lost 7 bases, V lost 5 bases, and 3 bases had no gene match. CDR1 and CDR2 from the germline V gene are WSHSY and SAAADI. CDR3: CASSRQGSGYTF. CDR3 DNA: TGCGCCAGCAGTAGACAGGGGAGTGGCTACACCTTC.

V usage is TRBV3-1 (or the pseudogene TRBV3-2) and J usage is TRBJ1-2; TRBD1 might be the D (5 bases). V lost 0 bases and J lost 2, with 10 bases in between. Germline V gives CDR1 LGHDT, CDR2 YNNKEL (reference sequence). The CDR3 spans 15 residues. In nucleotides, the CDR3 is TGTGCCAGCAGCCAAGACCCGGGACCAAACTATGGCTACACCTTC. Its translation is CASSQDPGPNYGYTF.

This chain joins TRBV19 and TRBJ1-2; D might be TRBD1 (5 bases). The CDR3 covers 14 residues. Trimming stripped 6 bases from V and 5 bases from J, with 16 bases between. Germline-derived CDR1 and CDR2 are LNHDA and SQIVND (reference sequence). The CDR3 region is CASRHRSSGYGYTF. The CDR3 coding sequence is TGTGCCAGTAGACACAGGAGCTCGGGATATGGCTACACCTTC.

The V call is TRBV7-6, the J call TRBJ2-5; 8 nucleotides match TRBD2. The CDR3 runs 14 residues. Germline V gene sequence: CDR1 SGHVS, CDR2 FNYEAQ. The V and J ends lost 5 bases and 3 bases, in that order; junction bases with no gene match: 5. The DNA for the CDR3 is TGTGCCAGCAGCCGCGGGGGGAGTAAAGAGACCCAGTACTTC. It translates to CASSRGGSKETQYF.

The CDR3 bases are TGTGCCTGGAGGAACGGGGGGGCCGGGGAGCTGTTTTTT. Translation: CAWRNGGAGELFF. The rearrangement uses TRBV30 and TRBJ2-2; 8 bases fit TRBD2. The V segment lost 3 bases and the J segment 6 bases; nucleotides outside the gene matches: 3. Germline CDR1 GTSNPN, CDR2 SVGIG (reference sequence). The CDR3 has 13 amino acids.

This chain joins TRBV5-6 and TRBJ1-1, with D perhaps TRBD1 (5 bases). Trimming took off 3 bases at V and 0 bases at J, with 15 bases between the two ends. The germline V gene encodes CDR1 SGHDT and CDR2 YYEEEE. CDR3 size: 16 residues. This chain's CDR3 is CASSYFMGTMNTEAFF. The DNA of the CDR3 is TGTGCCAGCAGCTACTTCATGGGGACCATGAACACTGAAGCTTTCTTT. Complete variable domain (other parts from reference TRBV5-6 and TRBJ1-1): DAGVTQSPTHLIKTRGQQVTLRCSPKSGHDTVSWYQQALGQGPQFIFQYYEEEERQRGNFPDRFSGHQFPNYSSELNVNALLLGDSALYLCASSYFMGTMNTEAFFGQGTRLTVV.

The chain joins TRBV7-6 to TRBJ1-4; TRBD1 matches 9 bases. This CDR3 has 15 amino acids. The V and J ends lost 2 bases and 5 bases, in that order; junction bases with no gene match: 3. Germline CDR1 SGHVS, CDR2 FNYEAQ. CDR3 DNA: TGTGCCAGCAGCTTATTGGGACAGGGAAATGAAAAACTGTTTTTT. It translates to CASSLLGQGNEKLFF.

The chain employs TRBV5-4 and TRBJ1-2, with TRBD1 matching over 7 bases. V trimming: 0 bases; J trimming: 4 bases; junction bases outside the gene matches: 12. The CDR3 extends over 17 amino acids. CDR1 and CDR2 (germline): SGHNT, YYREEE (reference sequence). The CDR3, as DNA: TGTGCCAGCAGCTTGGGAACGGGGACAGCGGACACCTATGGCTACACCTTC. Protein sequence: CASSLGTGTADTYGYTF.

The chain is built from TRBV14 and TRBJ2-1; perhaps TRBD1 as D (5 bases). The germline CDR1 and CDR2 sequences are SGHDN and FVKESK. Between the trimmed V and J ends, which lost 4 bases and 0 bases, there was a span of 16 bases. The CDR3 spans 17 residues. CDR3 region: CASSRDSFLLSYNEQFF. In DNA, the CDR3 is TGTGCCAGCAGCCGTGACAGTTTTCTACTCTCCTACAATGAGCAGTTCTTC.

This rearrangement joins TRBV19 to TRBJ2-7, with 13 nucleotides matching TRBD2. CDR3 length: 16 residues. Germline CDR1 is LNHDA and CDR2 is SQIVND (reference sequence). V lost 1 base to trimming and J lost 5 bases; unmatched junction nucleotides: 5. CDR3 protein: CASSIAGLAGSNEQYF. The CDR3 region has the DNA TGTGCCAGTAGTATAGCGGGACTAGCGGGGTCCAACGAGCAGTACTTC.

Turning to this clone: This same CDR3 is encoded by further DNA sequences in the sample. This chain links TRBV19 with TRBJ1-3, with 10 positions matching TRBD1. Germline CDR1 LNHDA, CDR2 SQIVND (reference sequence). V trimming: 6 bases; J trimming: 0 bases; junction bases outside the gene matches: 2. The CDR3 runs 15 residues. Here the CDR3 DNA reads TGTGCCAGTAGCGGACAGGGGGTCTCTGGAAACACCATATATTTT. Translating it yields CASSGQGVSGNTIYF.

This clone was seen only once. The genes are TRBV30 and TRBJ1-1, with D unclear. The CDR3 has 12 amino acids. Germline V gene data show CDR1 as GTSNPN and CDR2 as SVGIG (reference sequence). Trimming left V 3 bases short and J 5 bases short, with 10 bases between. CDR3 coding DNA: TGTGCCTGGAGCGGGGAGCGGACTGAAGCTTTCTTT. Encoded protein: CAWSGERTEAFF.

The chain recombines TRBV6-5 with TRBJ2-1, with a possible D match to TRBD1 (5 bases). The germline gives CDR1 MNHEY, CDR2 SVGAGI. V was pared by 2 bases and J by 5 bases, with 16 bases between. This CDR3 is built from 16 residues. CDR3 DNA sequence: TGTGCCAGCAGTTACGATAGGGGTTTAGGAAACAATGAGCAGTTCTTC. It translates to CASSYDRGLGNNEQFF.

The chain links TRBV27 to TRBJ1-4, with TRBD1 as a possible D gene (6 bases). The CDR3 consists of 18 residues. V lost 5 bases and J 3 bases, leaving 22 bases between the germline ends. Looked up from germline, CDR1 is MNHEY and CDR2 is SMNVEV (reference sequence). CDR3 DNA: TGTGCCAGCAGTCCCCAGGGGAAGAGGCACAAGGCTAATGAAAAACTGTTTTTT. Translation gives CASSPQGKRHKANEKLFF. The whole variable domain, remainder taken from reference TRBV27 and TRBJ1-4, is EAQVTQNPRYLITVTGKKLTVTCSQNMNHEYMSWYRQDPGLGLRQIYYSMNVEVTDKGDVPEGYKVSRKEKRNFPLILESPSPNQTSLYFCASSPQGKRHKANEKLFFGSGTQLSVL.

CDR3 sequence reads: CASSLEWAGVTGELFF. DNA of the CDR3: TGCGCCAGCAGCTTGGAGTGGGCAGGGGTTACCGGGGAGCTGTTTTTT. The chain employs TRBV5-1 and TRBJ2-2; a weak D match, TRBD1 (6 bases). The germline gives CDR1 SGHRS, CDR2 YFSETQ. V gave up 0 bases and J gave up 5 bases, with 14 bases separating them. CDR3 length: 16 residues.

The J gene is TRBJ1-1, the V gene TRBV29-1; D is uncertain. With 4 bases removed from V and 1 base from J, the gap between germline ends came to 13 bases. The CDR3 is 14 amino acids. Germline V gene sequence: CDR1 SQVTM, CDR2 ANQGSEA. CDR3 sequence: CSVGVGSKNTEAFF. CDR3 sequence (DNA): TGCAGCGTTGGCGTCGGCTCAAAGAACACTGAAGCTTTCTTT.

V and J are TRBV5-1 and TRBJ2-7, with 14 nucleotides matching TRBD2. Trimming removed 4 bases from V and 7 bases from J; junction bases left unmatched: 10. CDR3 size: 16 residues. CDR1 is SGHRS and CDR2 is YFSETQ in the germline V gene. CDR3 sequence reads: CASSNGLAGGRWEQYF. For the CDR3, the DNA is TGCGCCAGCAGCAACGGACTAGCGGGGGGTCGCTGGGAGCAGTACTTC.

About this clone: Other nucleotide sequences from this sample produce the same CDR3. CDR3 protein: CASSLDGGSSYNEQFF. CDR3 coding DNA: TGTGCCAGCAGCTTAGACGGAGGTAGCTCCTACAATGAGCAGTTCTTC. The chain uses TRBV7-2 and TRBJ2-1, with D possibly TRBD2 on 5 matching bases. Germline V gene data show CDR1 as SGHTA and CDR2 as FQGNSA. V shed 1 base and J shed 0 bases, with 10 bases lying between them. CDR3 length equals 16 residues.

The rearrangement links TRBV28 to TRBJ2-7; 7 bases are shared with TRBD1. The CDR3 loop spans 15 amino acids. The J segment lost 4 bases and the V segment lost 5 bases, leaving 11 bases of the junction unmatched. The germline V gene has CDR1 MDHEN and CDR2 SYDVKM. The CDR3 loop reads CASSVTGSSIYEQYF. CDR3 coding DNA: TGTGCCAGCAGTGTGACAGGGTCGAGTATTTACGAGCAGTACTTC.